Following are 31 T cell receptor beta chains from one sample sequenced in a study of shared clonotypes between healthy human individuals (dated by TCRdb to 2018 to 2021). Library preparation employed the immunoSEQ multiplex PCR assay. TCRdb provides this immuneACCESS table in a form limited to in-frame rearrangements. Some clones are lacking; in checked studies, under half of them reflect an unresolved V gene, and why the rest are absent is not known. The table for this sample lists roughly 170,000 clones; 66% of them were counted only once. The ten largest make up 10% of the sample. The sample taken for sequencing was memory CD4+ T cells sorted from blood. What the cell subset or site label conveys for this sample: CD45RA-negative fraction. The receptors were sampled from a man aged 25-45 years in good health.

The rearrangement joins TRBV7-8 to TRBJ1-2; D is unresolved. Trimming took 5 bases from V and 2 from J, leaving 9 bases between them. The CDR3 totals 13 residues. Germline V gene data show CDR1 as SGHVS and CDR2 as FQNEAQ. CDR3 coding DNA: TGTGCCAGCAGCCAGATGGGCAACTATGGCTACACCTTC. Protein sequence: CASSQMGNYGYTF.

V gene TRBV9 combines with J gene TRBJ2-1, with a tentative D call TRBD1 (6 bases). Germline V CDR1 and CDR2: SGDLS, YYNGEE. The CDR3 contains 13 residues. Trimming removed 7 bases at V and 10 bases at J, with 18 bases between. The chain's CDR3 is CASGRDMGWEQFF. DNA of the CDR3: TGTGCCAGCGGTCGGGACATGGGTTGGGAGCAGTTCTTC.

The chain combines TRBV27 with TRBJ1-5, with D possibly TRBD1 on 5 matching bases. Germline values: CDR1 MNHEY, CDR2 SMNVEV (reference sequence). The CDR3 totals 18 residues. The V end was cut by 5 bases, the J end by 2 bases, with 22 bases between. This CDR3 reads CASSISTGRNGGNQPQHF. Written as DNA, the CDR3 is TGTGCCAGCAGTATCAGTACAGGAAGGAACGGAGGCAATCAGCCCCAGCATTTT.

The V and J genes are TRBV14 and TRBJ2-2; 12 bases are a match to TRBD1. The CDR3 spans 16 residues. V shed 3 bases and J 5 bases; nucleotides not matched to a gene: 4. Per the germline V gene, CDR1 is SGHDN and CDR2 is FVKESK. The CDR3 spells CASSHRDRGLTGELFF. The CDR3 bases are TGTGCCAGCAGCCACCGGGACAGGGGGCTTACCGGGGAGCTGTTTTTT.

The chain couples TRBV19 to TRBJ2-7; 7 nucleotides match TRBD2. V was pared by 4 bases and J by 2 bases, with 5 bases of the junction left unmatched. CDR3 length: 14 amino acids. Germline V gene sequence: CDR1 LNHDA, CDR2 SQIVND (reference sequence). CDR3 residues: CASSRAGETYEQYF. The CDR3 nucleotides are TGTGCCAGTAGTAGGGCGGGAGAGACCTACGAGCAGTACTTC.

The CDR3 bases are TGTGCCAGCAGCTCGTCTGGGCTACTGAACACTGAAGCTTTCTTT. Translating it yields CASSSSGLLNTEAFF. The rearrangement links TRBV11-2 to TRBJ1-1; D is ambiguous. From germline, CDR1 is SGHAT and CDR2 FQNNGV. This CDR3 is 15 amino acids long. Between the trimmed V and J ends, which lost 4 bases and 0 bases, there was a span of 12 bases. The variable domain in full, completed from reference TRBV11-2 and TRBJ1-1, reads EAGVAQSPRYKIIEKRQSVAFWCNPISGHATLYWYQQILGQGPKLLIQFQNNGVVDDSQLPKDRFSAERLKGVDSTLKIQPAKLEDSAVYLCASSSSGLLNTEAFFGQGTRLTVV.

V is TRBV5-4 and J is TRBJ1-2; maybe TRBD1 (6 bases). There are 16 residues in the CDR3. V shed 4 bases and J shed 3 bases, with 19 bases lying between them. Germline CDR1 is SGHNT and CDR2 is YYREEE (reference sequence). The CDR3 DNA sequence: TGTGCCAGCAGCCCGATGAACAGGGCACCCGACTATGGCTACACCTTC. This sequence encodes CASSPMNRAPDYGYTF.

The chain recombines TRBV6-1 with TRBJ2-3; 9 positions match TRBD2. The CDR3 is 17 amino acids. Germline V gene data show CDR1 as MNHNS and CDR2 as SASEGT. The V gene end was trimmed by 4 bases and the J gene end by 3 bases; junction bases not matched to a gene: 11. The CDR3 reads CASSGSSGSSRTDTQYF. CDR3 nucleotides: TGTGCCAGCAGTGGGAGTAGCGGGAGTTCAAGAACAGATACGCAGTATTTT.

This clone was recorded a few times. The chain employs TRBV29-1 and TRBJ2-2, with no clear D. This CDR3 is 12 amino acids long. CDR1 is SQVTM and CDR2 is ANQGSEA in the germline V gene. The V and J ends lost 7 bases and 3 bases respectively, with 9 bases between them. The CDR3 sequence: CSGHSDTGELFF. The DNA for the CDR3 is TGCAGCGGCCACAGCGACACCGGGGAGCTGTTTTTT.

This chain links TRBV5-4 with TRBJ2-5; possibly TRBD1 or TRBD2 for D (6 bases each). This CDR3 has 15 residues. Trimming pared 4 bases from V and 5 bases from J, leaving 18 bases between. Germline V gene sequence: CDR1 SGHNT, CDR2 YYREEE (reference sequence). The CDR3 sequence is CASSPAFGGKETQYF. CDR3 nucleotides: TGTGCCAGCAGCCCCGCTTTCGGGGGCAAGGAGACCCAGTACTTC.

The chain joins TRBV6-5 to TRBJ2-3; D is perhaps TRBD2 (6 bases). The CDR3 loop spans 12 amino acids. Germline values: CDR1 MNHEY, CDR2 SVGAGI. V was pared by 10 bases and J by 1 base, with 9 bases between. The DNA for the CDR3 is TGTGCCACGGCGGGGCGCACAGATACGCAGTATTTT. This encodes CATAGRTDTQYF.

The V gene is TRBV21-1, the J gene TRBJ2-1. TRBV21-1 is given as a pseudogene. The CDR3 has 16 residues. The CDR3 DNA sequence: TGTGCCAGCAGCTCACCCGGGGCAGTCGGGTACAATGAGCAGTTCTTC. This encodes CASSSPGAVGYNEQFF.

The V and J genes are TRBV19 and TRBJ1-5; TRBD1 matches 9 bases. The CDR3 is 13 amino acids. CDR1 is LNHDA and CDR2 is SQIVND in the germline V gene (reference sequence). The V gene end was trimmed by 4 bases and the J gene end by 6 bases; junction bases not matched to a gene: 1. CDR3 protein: CASSRQGGQPQHF. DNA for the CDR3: TGTGCCAGTAGTAGACAGGGGGGTCAGCCCCAGCATTTT.

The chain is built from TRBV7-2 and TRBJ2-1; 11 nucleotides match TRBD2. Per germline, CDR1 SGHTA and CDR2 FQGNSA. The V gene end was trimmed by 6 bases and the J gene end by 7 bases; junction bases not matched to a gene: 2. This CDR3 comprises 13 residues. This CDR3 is CASRRTSGNEQFF. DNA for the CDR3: TGTGCCAGCAGACGGACTAGCGGGAATGAGCAGTTCTTC.

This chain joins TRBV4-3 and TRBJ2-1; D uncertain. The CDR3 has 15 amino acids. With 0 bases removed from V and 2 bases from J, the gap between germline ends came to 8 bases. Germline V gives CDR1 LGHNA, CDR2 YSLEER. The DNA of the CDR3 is TGCGCCAGCAGCCAAGAGAGTTTAACCTACAATGAGCAGTTCTTC. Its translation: CASSQESLTYNEQFF.

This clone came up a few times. The CDR3 region is CASSAVSGSTNEQFF. CDR3 sequence (DNA): TGTGCCAGCAGCGCCGTCAGCGGGAGTACGAATGAGCAGTTCTTC. The V gene is TRBV5-4, the J gene TRBJ2-1; 8 nucleotides align to TRBD2. The germline V gene has CDR1 SGHNT and CDR2 YYREEE (reference sequence). This CDR3 has 15 residues. After removal of 4 bases from V and 7 bases from J, the junction contained 10 bases not matched to a gene.

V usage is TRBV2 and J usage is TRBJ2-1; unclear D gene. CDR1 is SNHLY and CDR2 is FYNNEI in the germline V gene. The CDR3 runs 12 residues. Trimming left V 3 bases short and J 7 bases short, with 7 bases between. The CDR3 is CASSDNQNEQFF. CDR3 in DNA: TGTGCCAGCAGTGACAACCAGAATGAGCAGTTCTTC.

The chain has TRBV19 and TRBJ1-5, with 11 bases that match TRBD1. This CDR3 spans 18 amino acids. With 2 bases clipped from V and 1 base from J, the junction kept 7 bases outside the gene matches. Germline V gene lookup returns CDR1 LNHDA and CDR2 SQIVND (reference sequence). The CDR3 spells CASSIRTGGIRSNQPQHF. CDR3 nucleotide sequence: TGTGCCAGTAGTATAAGGACAGGGGGCATTCGGAGCAATCAGCCCCAGCATTTT.

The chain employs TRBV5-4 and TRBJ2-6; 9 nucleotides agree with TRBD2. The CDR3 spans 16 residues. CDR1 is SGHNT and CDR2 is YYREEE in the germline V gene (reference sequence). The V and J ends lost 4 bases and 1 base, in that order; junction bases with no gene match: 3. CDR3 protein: CASSQAGGSGANVLTF. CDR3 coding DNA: TGTGCCAGCAGCCAGGCGGGAGGGTCTGGGGCCAACGTCCTGACTTTC. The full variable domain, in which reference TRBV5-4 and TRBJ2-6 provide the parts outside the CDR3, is ETGVTQSPTHLIKTRGQQVTLRCSSQSGHNTVSWYQQALGQGPQFIFQYYREEENGRGNFPPRFSGLQFPNYSSELNVNALELDDSALYLCASSQAGGSGANVLTFGAGSRLTVL.

The CDR3 coding sequence is TGTGCCAGCAGCTCATCCGCGGACAAGAACACCGGGGAGCTGTTTTTT. Its translation is CASSSSADKNTGELFF. This chain connects TRBV11-3 to TRBJ2-2, with D possibly matching TRBD1 (5 bases). CDR1 is SGHNT and CDR2 is YENEEA in the germline V gene. The CDR3 is 16 amino acids. Trimming stripped 4 bases from V and 1 base from J, with 13 bases between.

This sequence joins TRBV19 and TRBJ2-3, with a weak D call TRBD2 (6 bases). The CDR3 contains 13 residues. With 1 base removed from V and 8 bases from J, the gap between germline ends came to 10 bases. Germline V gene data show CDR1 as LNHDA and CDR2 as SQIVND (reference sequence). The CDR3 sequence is CASSIGRESTQYF. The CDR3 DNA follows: TGTGCCAGTAGTATAGGGAGGGAGTCTACGCAGTATTTT. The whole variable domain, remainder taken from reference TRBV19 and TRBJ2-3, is DGGITQSPKYLFRKEGQNVTLSCEQNLNHDAMYWYRQDPGQGLRLIYYSQIVNDFQKGDIAEGYSVSREKKESFPLTVTSAQKNPTAFYLCASSIGRESTQYFGPGTRLTVL.

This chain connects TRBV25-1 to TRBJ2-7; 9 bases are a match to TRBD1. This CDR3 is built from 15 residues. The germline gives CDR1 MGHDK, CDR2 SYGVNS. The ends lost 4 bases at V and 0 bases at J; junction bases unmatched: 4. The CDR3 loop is CASSAGQGASYEQYF. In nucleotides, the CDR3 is TGTGCCAGCAGTGCGGGACAGGGCGCCTCCTACGAGCAGTACTTC.

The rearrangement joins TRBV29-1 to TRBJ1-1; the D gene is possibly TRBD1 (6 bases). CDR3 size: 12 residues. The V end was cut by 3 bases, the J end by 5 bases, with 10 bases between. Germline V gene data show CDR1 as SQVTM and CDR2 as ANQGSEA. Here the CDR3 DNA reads TGCAGCGTTGATAGGGGGGGGACTGAAGCTTTCTTT. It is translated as CSVDRGGTEAFF.

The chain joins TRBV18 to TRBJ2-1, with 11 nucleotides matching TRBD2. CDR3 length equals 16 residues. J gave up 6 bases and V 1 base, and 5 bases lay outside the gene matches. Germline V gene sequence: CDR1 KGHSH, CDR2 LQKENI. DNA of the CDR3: TGTGCCAGCTCACCACTACTAGCGGGAGTAGGCAATGAGCAGTTCTTC. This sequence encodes CASSPLLAGVGNEQFF.

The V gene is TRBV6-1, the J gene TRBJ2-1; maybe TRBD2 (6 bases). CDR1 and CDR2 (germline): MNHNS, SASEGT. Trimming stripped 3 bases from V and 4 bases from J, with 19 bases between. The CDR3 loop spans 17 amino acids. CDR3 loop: CASSEAGLPSPYNEQFF. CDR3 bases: TGTGCCAGCAGTGAGGCGGGACTCCCGTCCCCATACAATGAGCAGTTCTTC.

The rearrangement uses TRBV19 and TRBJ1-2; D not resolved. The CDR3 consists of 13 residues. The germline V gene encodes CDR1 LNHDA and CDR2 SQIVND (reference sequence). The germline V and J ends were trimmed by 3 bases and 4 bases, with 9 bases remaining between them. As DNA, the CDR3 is TGTGCCAGTAGTATCCCTCCTGGCTATGGCTACACCTTC. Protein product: CASSIPPGYGYTF.

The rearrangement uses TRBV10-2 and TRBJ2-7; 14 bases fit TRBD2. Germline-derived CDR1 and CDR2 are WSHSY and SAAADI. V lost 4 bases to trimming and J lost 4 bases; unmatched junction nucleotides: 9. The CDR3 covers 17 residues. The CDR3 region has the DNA TGCGCCAGCAGTGCGTCTCCTGGGACTAGCGGGAGTTACGAGCAGTACTTC. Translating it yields CASSASPGTSGSYEQYF.

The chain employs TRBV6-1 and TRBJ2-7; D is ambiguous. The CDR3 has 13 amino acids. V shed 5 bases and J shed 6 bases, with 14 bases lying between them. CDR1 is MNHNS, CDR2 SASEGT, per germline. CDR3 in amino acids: CASSFDISGEQYF. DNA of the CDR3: TGTGCCAGCAGTTTCGATATCTCCGGCGAGCAGTACTTC.

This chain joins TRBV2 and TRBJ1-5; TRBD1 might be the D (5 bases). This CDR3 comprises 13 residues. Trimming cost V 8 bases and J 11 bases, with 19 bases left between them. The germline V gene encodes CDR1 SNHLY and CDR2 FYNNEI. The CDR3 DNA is TGTGCCAGCTTATCGGGACCTCTTAAGGCCCAGCATTTT. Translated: CASLSGPLKAQHF.

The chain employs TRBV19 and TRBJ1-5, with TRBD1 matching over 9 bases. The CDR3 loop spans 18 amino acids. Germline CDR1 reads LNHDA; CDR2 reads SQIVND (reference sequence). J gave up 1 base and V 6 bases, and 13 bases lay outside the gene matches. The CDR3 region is CASSTGTGRVGSNQPQHF. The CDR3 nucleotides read TGTGCCAGTAGCACCGGGACAGGGCGAGTCGGAAGCAATCAGCCCCAGCATTTT.

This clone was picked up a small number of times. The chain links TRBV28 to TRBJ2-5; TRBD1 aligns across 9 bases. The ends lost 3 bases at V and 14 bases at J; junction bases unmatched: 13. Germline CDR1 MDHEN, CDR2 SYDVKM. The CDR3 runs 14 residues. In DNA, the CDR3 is TGTGCCAGCAGTTTTCAACGCGGGACAGGGATCTTCTACTTC. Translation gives CASSFQRGTGIFYF. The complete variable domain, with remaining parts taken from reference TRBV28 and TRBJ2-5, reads DVKVTQSSRYLVKRTGEKVFLECVQDMDHENMFWYRQDPGLGLRLIYFSYDVKMKEKGDIPEGYSVSREKKERFSLILESASTNQTSMYLCASSFQRGTGIFYFGPGTRLLVL.